The 5 T cell receptor beta chains below were found in one sample sequenced in a study of T-cell reconstitution after alpha-beta-depleted transplantation in children. TCRbeta library construction was performed incorporating unique molecular identifiers. TCRdb independently ran MiXCR on the PCR reads; one entry per CDR3 protein. The sample carries more than 150,000 distinct CDR3 sequences, more than 14% recorded once. The sample here was PBMCs from the stem cell graft donor, taken from the stem cell graft. The origin of the receptors is a human donor who donated a stem cell graft to a child with acute lymphoblastic leukemia.

This clonotype was seen repeatedly, ten times or more. This chain connects TRBV12-3 or TRBV12-4 to TRBJ1-1, with D possibly TRBD1 on 6 matching bases. The CDR3 covers 14 residues. V was pared by 5 bases and J by 3 bases, with 13 bases between. The CDR3 DNA reads as TGTGCCAGCAGTAAAGGACAGCGGGACACTGAAGCTTTCTTT. Protein product: CASSKGQRDTEAFF.

The sample holds many counts of this clonotype. This chain joins TRBV5-1 and TRBJ2-3, with D unclear. The CDR3 has 13 amino acids. The V end was cut by 7 bases, the J end by 3 bases, with 12 bases between. Looked up from germline, CDR1 is SGHRS and CDR2 is YFSETQ. The CDR3: CASGSYPTDTQYF. The CDR3 bases are TGCGCCAGCGGGTCCTACCCGACAGATACGCAGTATTTT. Full variable domain (remainder filled in from reference TRBV5-1 and TRBJ2-3): KAGVTQTPRYLIKTRGQQVTLSCSPISGHRSVSWYQQTPGQGLQFLFEYFSETQRNKGNFPGRFSGRQFSNSRSEMNVSTLELGDSALYLCASGSYPTDTQYFGPGTRLTVL.

This clonotype was picked up many times. The V and J genes are TRBV20-1 and TRBJ2-7; TRBD2 matches at 7 bases. This CDR3 is built from 16 residues. The ends lost 0 bases at V and 6 bases at J; junction bases unmatched: 14. Germline V gene data show CDR1 as DFQATT and CDR2 as SNEGSKA (reference sequence). Here the CDR3 reads CSARDRLAERTAEQYF. CDR3 DNA: TGCAGTGCTAGAGATCGGCTAGCGGAAAGAACGGCCGAGCAGTACTTC.

This clonotype was counted a few times. The chain uses TRBV11-2 and TRBJ2-7; 10 bases are a match to TRBD1. The germline CDR1 and CDR2 sequences are SGHAT and FQNNGV. The CDR3 consists of 20 residues. With 2 bases clipped from V and 3 bases from J, the junction kept 19 bases outside the gene matches. The CDR3 protein is CASSLNPDRGLGTGIYEQYF. The DNA for the CDR3 is TGTGCCAGCAGCTTAAACCCCGACAGGGGGCTTGGGACGGGGATCTACGAGCAGTACTTC.

This clonotype was picked up many times. V gene TRBV20-1 combines with J gene TRBJ2-1; 8 nucleotides line up with TRBD2. V trimming: 4 bases; J trimming: 4 bases; junction bases outside the gene matches: 9. The germline CDR1 and CDR2 sequences are DFQATT and SNEGSKA (reference sequence). This CDR3 is 15 amino acids long. The CDR3 DNA sequence: TGCAGTGCTACTAGCCCGGGACTAGGGTACAATGAGCAGTTCTTC. It encodes CSATSPGLGYNEQFF.